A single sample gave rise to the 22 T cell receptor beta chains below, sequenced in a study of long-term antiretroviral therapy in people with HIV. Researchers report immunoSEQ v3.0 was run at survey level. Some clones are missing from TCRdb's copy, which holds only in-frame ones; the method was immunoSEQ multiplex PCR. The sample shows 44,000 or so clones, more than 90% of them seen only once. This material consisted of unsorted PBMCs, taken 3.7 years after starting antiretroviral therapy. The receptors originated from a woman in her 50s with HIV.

CDR3 amino acids: CASSSTGQYNSPLHF. The CDR3 DNA reads as TGTGCCAGCAGTTCCACGGGACAGTATAATTCACCCCTCCACTTT. The chain employs TRBV6-1 and TRBJ1-6; 7 nucleotides align to TRBD1. The CDR3 sequence is 15 residues long. The germline CDR1 and CDR2 sequences are MNHNS and SASEGT. The J segment lost 4 bases and the V segment lost 5 bases, leaving 5 bases of the junction unmatched.

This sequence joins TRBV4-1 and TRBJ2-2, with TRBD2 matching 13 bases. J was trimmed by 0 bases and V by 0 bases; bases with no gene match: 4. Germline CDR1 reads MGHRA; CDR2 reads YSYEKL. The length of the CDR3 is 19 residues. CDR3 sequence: CASSQESLAGGPNTGELFF. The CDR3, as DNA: TGCGCCAGCAGCCAAGAGTCACTAGCGGGGGGGCCGAACACCGGGGAGCTGTTTTTT.

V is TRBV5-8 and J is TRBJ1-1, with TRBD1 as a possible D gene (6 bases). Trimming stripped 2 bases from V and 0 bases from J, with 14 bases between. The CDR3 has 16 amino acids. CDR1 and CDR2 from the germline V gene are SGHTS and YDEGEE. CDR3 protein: CASSLGKDSLNTEAFF. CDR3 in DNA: TGTGCCAGCAGCTTAGGGAAGGACAGTTTGAACACTGAAGCTTTCTTT.

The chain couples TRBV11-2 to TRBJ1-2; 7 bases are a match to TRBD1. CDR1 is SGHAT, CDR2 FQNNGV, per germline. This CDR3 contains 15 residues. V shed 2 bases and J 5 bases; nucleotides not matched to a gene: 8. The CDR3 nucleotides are TGTGCCAGCAGCTTATCCCAGGGGGGATCGTATGGCTACACCTTC. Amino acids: CASSLSQGGSYGYTF.

This CDR3 reads CASSVTGTVKNEQFF. The CDR3 nucleotides read TGTGCCAGCAGTGTTACCGGGACAGTTAAAAATGAGCAGTTCTTC. The rearrangement joins TRBV2 to TRBJ2-1; 7 nucleotides align to TRBD1. The CDR3 is 15 residues long. CDR1 is SNHLY and CDR2 is FYNNEI in the germline V gene. The ends lost 4 bases at V and 7 bases at J; junction bases unmatched: 10. Full variable domain (outside the CDR3, taken from reference TRBV2 and TRBJ2-1): EPEVTQTPSHQVTQMGQEVILRCVPISNHLYFYWYRQILGQKVEFLVSFYNNEISEKSEIFDDQFSVERPDGSNFTLKIRSTKLEDSAMYFCASSVTGTVKNEQFFGPGTRLTVL.

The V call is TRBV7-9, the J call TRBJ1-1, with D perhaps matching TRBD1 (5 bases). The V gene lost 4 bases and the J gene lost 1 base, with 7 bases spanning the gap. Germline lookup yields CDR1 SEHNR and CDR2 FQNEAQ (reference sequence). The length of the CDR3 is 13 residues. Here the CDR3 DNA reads TGTGCCAGCAGCTACCAGGGGAACACTGAAGCTTTCTTT. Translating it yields CASSYQGNTEAFF.

The DNA of the CDR3 is TGTGCCAGCAGCGTGGGACAGCGAGCTTTCTTT. Protein sequence: CASSVGQRAFF. The rearrangement links TRBV5-5 to TRBJ1-1; 7 positions match TRBD1. Germline CDR1 reads SGHKS; CDR2 reads YYEKEE (reference sequence). This CDR3 has 11 amino acids. V lost 4 bases, J lost 10 bases, and 4 bases stayed unmatched. Complete variable domain (other parts from reference TRBV5-5 and TRBJ1-1): DAGVTQSPTHLIKTRGQQVTLRCSPISGHKSVSWYQQVLGQGPQFIFQYYEKEERGRGNFPDRFSARQFPNYSSELNVNALLLGDSALYLCASSVGQRAFFGQGTRLTVV.

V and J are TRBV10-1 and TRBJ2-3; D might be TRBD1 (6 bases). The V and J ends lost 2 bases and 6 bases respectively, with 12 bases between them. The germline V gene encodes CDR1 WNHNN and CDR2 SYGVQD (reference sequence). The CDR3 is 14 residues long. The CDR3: CASSEGLDRDTQYF. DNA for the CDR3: TGCGCCAGCAGTGAGGGACTCGACAGGGATACGCAGTATTTT.

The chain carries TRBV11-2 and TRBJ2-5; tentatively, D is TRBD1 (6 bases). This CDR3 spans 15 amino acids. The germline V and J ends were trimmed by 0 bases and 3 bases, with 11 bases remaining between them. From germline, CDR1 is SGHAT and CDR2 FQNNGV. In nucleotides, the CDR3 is TGTGCCAGCAGCTTAGATTGGGCAGGGGAAGAGACCCAGTACTTC. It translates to CASSLDWAGEETQYF.

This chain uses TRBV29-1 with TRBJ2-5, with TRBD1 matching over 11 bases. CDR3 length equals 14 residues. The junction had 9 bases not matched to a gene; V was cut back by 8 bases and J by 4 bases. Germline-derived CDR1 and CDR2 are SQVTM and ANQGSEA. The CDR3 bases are TGCAGCACTAAGGGGACAGGGGGGGGAGAGACCCAGTACTTC. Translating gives CSTKGTGGGETQYF.

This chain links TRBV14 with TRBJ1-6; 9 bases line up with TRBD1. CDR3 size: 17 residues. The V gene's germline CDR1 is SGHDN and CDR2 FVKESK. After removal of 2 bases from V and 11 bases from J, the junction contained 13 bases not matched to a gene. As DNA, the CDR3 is TGTGCCAGCAGCCAAAACCGGGACAGGGTTCGATTTGCACCCCTCCACTTT. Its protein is CASSQNRDRVRFAPLHF.

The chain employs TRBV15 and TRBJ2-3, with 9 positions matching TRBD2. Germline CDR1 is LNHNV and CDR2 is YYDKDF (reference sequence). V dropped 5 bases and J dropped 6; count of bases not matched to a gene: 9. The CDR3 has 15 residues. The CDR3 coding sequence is TGTGCCACCAGCGTCCTTAGCGGGGGTTGGGATACGCAGTATTTT. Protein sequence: CATSVLSGGWDTQYF.

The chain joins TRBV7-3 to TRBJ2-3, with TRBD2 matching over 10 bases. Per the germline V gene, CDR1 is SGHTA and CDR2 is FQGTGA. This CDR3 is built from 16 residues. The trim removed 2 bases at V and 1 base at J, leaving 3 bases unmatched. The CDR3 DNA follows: TGTGCCAGCAGCTTACCTAGCGGGGGTGGCACAGATACGCAGTATTTT. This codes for CASSLPSGGGTDTQYF.

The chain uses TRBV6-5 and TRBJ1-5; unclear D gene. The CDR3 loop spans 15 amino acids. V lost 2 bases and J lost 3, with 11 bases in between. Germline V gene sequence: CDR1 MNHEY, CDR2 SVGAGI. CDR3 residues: CASSYGKENNQPQHF. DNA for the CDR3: TGTGCCAGCAGTTACGGGAAGGAAAACAATCAGCCCCAGCATTTT.

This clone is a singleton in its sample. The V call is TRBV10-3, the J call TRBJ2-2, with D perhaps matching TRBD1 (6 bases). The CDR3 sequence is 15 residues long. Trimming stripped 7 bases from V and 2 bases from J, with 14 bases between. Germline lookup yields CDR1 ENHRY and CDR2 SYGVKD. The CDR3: CAITRGPTNTGELFF. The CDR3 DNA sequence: TGTGCCATCACCAGGGGTCCCACTAACACCGGGGAGCTGTTTTTT.

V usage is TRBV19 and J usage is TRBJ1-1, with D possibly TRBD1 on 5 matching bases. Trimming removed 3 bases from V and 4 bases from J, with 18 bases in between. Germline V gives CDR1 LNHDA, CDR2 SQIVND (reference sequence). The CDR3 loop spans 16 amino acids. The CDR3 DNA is TGTGCCAGTAGTATCCGCCGGGAGGGGTTCGGCACTGAAGCTTTCTTT. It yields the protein CASSIRREGFGTEAFF.

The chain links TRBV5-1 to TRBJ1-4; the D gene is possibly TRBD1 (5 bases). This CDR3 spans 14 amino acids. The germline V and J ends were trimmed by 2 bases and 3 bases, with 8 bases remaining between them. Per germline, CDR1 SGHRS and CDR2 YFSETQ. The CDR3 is CASSFREANEKLFF. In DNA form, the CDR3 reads TGCGCCAGCAGCTTCAGGGAGGCTAATGAAAAACTGTTTTTT.

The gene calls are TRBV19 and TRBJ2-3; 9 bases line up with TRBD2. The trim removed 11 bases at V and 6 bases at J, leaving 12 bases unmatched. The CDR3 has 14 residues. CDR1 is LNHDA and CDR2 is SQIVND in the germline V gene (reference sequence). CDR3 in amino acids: CAAAGGGLGDTQYF. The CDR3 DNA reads TGTGCCGCGGCGGGAGGGGGATTGGGGGATACGCAGTATTTT.

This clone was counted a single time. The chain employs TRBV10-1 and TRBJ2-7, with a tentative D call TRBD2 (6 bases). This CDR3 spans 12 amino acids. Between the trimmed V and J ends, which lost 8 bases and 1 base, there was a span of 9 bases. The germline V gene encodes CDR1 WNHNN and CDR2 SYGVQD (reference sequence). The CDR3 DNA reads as TGCGCCAGCGGGGACTTGTCCTACGAGCAGTACTTC. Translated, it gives CASGDLSYEQYF.

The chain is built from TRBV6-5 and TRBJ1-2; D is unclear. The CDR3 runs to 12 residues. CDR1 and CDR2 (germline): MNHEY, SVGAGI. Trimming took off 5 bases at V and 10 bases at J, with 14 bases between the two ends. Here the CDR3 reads CASSPGLNDYTF. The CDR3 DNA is TGTGCCAGCAGTCCAGGACTAAATGACTACACCTTC.

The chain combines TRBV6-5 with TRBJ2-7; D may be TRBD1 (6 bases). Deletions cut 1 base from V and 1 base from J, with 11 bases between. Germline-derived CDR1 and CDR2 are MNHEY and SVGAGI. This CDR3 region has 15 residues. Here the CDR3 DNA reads TGTGCCAGCAGTTACTTAGGGGGTGAGTCCTACGAGCAGTACTTC. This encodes CASSYLGGESYEQYF.

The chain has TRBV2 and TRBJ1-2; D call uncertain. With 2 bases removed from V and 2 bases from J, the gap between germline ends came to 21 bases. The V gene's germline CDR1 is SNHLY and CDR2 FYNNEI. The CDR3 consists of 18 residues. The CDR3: CASSETRNGNPSNYGYTF. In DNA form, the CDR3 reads TGTGCCAGCAGTGAAACCAGGAACGGAAACCCATCGAACTATGGCTACACCTTC.